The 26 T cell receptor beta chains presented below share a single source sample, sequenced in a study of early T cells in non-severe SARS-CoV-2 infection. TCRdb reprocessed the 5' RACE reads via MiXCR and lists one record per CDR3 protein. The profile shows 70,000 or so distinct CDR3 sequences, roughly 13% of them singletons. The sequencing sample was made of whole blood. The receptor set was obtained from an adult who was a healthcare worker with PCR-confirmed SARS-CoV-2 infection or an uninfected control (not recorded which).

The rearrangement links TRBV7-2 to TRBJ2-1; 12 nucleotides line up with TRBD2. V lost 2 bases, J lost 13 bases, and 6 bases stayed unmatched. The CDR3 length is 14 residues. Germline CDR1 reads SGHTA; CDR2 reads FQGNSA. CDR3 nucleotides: TGTGCCAGCAGCTTATCTAGCGGGGGGGCCCGTCAGTTCTTC. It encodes CASSLSSGGARQFF.

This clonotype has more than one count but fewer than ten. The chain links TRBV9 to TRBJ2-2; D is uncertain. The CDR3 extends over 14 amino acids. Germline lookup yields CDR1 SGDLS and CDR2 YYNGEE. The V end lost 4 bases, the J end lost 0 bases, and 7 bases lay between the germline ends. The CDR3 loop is CASSPRTNTGELFF. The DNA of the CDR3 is TGTGCCAGCAGCCCCCGGACGAACACCGGGGAGCTGTTTTTT.

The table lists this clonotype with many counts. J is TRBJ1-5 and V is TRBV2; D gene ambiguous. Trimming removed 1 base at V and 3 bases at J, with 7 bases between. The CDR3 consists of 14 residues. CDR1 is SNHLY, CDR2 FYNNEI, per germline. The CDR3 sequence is CASSEESFNQPQHF. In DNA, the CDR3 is TGTGCCAGCAGTGAAGAGTCCTTCAATCAGCCCCAGCATTTT.

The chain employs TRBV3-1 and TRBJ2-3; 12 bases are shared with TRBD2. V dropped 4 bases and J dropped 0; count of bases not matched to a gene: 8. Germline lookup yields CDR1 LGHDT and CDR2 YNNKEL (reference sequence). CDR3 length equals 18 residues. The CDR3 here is CASSPGLAGHPSTDTQYF. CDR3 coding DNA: TGTGCCAGCAGCCCCGGACTAGCGGGGCATCCTAGCACAGATACGCAGTATTTT.

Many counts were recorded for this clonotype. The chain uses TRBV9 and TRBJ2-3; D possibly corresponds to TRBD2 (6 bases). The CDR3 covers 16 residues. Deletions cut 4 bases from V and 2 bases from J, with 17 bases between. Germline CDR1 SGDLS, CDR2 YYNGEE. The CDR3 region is CASSPWGGENTDTQYF. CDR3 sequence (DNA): TGTGCCAGCAGCCCATGGGGCGGGGAGAACACAGATACGCAGTATTTT.

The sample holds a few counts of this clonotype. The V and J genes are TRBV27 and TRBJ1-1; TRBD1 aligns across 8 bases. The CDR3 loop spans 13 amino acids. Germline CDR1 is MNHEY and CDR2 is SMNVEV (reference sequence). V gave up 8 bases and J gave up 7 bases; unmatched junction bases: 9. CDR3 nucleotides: TGTGCCAGCGCGAATGCACAGGGGGGTGAAGCTTTCTTT. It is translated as CASANAQGGEAFF.

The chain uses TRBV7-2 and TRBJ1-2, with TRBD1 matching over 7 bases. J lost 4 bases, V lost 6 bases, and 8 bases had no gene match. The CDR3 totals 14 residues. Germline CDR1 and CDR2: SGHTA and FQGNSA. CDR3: CASRPQGVPYGYTF. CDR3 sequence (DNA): TGTGCCAGCAGACCCCAGGGGGTTCCCTATGGCTACACCTTC.

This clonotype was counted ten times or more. The CDR3 loop reads CATSGLGHEKLFF. The CDR3 nucleotides are TGTGCCACCTCCGGCCTGGGGCATGAAAAACTGTTTTTT. The chain carries TRBV7-2 and TRBJ1-4, with D possibly being TRBD1 (5 bases). The germline CDR1 and CDR2 sequences are SGHTA and FQGNSA. Trimming took 10 bases from V and 6 from J, leaving 15 bases between them. The CDR3 extends over 13 amino acids.

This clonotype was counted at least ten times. The CDR3 DNA reads as TGTGCCAGCAGCCGCCGGGGGGCGGGGGAGACCTACGAGCAGTACTTC. Protein: CASSRRGAGETYEQYF. The J gene is TRBJ2-7, the V gene TRBV3-1, with D perhaps TRBD2 (7 bases). The CDR3 is 16 amino acids. The ends were cut back, 4 bases at V and 2 bases at J, with 18 bases in the middle. Per germline, CDR1 LGHDT and CDR2 YNNKEL (reference sequence).

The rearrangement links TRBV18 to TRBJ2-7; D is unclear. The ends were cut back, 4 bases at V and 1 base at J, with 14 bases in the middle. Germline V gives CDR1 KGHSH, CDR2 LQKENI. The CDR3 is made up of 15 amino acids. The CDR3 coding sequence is TGTGCCAGCTCACAAGTAAACAGACAATCCTACGAGCAGTACTTC. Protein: CASSQVNRQSYEQYF.

CDR3 DNA: TGCAGTGCCCCCGGACAGGGATTAGGTTCTTTCTTT. This codes for CSAPGQGLGSFF. The gene calls are TRBV20-1 and TRBJ1-1; 8 nucleotides match TRBD1. Looked up from germline, CDR1 is DFQATT and CDR2 is SNEGSKA (reference sequence). V shed 6 bases, J shed 12 bases, and the junction held 12 bases outside the gene matches. CDR3 length: 12 residues.

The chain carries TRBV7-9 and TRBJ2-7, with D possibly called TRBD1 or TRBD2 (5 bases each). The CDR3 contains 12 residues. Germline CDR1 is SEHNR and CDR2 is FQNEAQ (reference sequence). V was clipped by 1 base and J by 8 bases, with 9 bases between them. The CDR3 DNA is TGTGCCAGCAGCTTAGACGAGGGGAAGCAGTACTTC. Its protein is CASSLDEGKQYF.

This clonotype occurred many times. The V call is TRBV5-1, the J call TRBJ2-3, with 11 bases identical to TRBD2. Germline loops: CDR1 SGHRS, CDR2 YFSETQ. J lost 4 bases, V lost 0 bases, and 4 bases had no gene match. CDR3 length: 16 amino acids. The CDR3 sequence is CASSLDLAGGSDTQYF. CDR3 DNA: TGCGCCAGCAGCTTGGATCTAGCGGGGGGTTCAGATACGCAGTATTTT.

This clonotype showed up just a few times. The CDR3 DNA reads TGCAGCGTTGAAGGTCCGTACTATGGCTACACCTTC. Translated, it gives CSVEGPYYGYTF. The chain links TRBV29-1 to TRBJ1-2; the D is unclear. The length of the CDR3 is 12 residues. Trimming took off 1 base at V and 3 bases at J, with 6 bases between the two ends. CDR1 and CDR2 (germline): SQVTM, ANQGSEA.

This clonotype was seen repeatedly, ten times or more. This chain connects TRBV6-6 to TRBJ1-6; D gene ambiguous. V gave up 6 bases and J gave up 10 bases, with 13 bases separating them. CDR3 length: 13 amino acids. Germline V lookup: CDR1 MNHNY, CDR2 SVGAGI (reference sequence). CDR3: CASRTGRGSPLHF. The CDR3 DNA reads TGTGCCAGCAGGACGGGAAGAGGGTCACCCCTCCACTTT.

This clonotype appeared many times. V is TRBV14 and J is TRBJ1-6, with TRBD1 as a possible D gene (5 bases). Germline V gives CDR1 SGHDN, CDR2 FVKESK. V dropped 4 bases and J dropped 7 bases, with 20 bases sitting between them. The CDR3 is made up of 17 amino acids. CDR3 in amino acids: CASSPGPLKDRNSPLHF. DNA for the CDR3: TGTGCCAGCAGCCCAGGGCCCTTAAAAGATCGGAATTCACCCCTCCACTTT.

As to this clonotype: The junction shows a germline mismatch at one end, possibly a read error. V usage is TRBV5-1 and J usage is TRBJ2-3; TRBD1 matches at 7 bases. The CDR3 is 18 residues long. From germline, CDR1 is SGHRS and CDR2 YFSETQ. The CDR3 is CASHWRGSGRGTTVTQYF. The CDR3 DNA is TGCGCCAGCCACTGGAGAGGTTCTGGCAGGGGGACGACAGTTACGCAGTATTTT.

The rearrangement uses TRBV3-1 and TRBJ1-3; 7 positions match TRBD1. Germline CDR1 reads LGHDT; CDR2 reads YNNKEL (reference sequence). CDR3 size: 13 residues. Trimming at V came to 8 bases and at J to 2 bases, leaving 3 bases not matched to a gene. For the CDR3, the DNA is TGTGCCAGCTCCGGGACAGCTGGAAACACCATATATTTT. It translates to CASSGTAGNTIYF. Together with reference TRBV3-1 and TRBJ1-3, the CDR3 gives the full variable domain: DTAVSQTPKYLVTQMGNDKSIKCEQNLGHDTMYWYKQDSKKFLKIMFSYNNKELIINETVPNRFSPKSPDKAHLNLHINSLELGDSAVYFCASSGTAGNTIYFGEGSWLTVV.

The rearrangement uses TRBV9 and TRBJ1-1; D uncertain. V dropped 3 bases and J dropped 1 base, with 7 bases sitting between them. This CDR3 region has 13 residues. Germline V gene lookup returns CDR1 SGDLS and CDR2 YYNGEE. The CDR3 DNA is TGTGCCAGCAGCGGCCTCTGGAACACTGAAGCTTTCTTT. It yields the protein CASSGLWNTEAFF.

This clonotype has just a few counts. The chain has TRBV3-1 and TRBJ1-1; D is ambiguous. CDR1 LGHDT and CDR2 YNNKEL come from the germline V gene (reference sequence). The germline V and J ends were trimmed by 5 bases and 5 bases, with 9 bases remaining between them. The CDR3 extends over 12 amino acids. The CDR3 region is CASSGPGTEAFF. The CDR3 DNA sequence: TGTGCCAGCAGCGGGCCGGGGACTGAAGCTTTCTTT.

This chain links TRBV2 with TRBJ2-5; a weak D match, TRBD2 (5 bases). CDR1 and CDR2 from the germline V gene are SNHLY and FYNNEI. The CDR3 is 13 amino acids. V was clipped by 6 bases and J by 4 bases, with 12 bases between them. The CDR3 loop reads CASRAREGETQYF. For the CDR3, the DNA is TGTGCCAGCAGGGCTCGTGAGGGAGAGACCCAGTACTTC.

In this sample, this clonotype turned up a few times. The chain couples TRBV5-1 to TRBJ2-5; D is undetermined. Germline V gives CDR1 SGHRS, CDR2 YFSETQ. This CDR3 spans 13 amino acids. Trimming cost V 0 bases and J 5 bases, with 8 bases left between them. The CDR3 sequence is CASSLGRRETQYF. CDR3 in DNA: TGCGCCAGCAGCTTGGGGCGGCGCGAGACCCAGTACTTC.

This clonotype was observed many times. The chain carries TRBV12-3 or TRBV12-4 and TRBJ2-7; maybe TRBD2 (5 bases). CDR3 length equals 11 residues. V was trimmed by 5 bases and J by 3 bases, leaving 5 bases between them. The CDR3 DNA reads TGTGCCAGCAGTACTAGCTACGAGCAGTACTTC. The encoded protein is CASSTSYEQYF.

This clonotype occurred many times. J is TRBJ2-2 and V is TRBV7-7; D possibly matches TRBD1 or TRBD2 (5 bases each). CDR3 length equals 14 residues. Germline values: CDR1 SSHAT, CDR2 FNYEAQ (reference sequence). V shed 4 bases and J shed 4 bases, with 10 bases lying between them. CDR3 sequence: CASSWDHLTGELFF. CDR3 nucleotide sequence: TGTGCCAGCAGCTGGGACCACCTCACCGGGGAGCTGTTTTTT.

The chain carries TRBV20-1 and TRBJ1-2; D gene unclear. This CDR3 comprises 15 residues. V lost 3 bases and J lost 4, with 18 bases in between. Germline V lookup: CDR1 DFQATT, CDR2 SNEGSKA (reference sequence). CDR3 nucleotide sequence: TGCAGTGCTAGTCAAGGGAATACGGGCGGCTATGGCTACACCTTC. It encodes CSASQGNTGGYGYTF.

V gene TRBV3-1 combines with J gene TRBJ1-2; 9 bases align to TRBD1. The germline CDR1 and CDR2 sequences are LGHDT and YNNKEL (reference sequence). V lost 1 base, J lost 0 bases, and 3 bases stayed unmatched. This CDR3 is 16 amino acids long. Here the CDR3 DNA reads TGTGCCAGCAGCCAAGCAGGGACAGGGACTAACTATGGCTACACCTTC. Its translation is CASSQAGTGTNYGYTF.